This T cell receptor (beta chain) was profiled in a study of T-cell reconstitution after alpha-beta-depleted transplantation in children. Study results and caveats: Expanded graft clones, several hundred of them, were reportedly the source of alpha-beta T cells about two months after transplant. A year post-transplant, T-cell counts and diversity derived mostly from newly produced T cells. Some patients owed their high day-60 TCRbeta diversity to surviving recipient T cells and thymic progenitors.

As to this clonotype: No antigen is known for it.

The TCRbeta library was prepared with unique molecular identifiers. One entry per CDR3 protein results from TCRdb running MiXCR on the PCR reads. The repertoire holds under 750,000 distinct CDR3 sequences, 23% seen once, with 13% to 15% in the top ten. Germline values: CDR1 SGHRS, CDR2 YFSETQ. The V end lost 2 bases, the J end lost 6 bases, and 9 bases lay between the germline ends. The CDR3 consists of 13 residues. The source is a boy under three years old who had a stem cell transplant for acute myeloid leukemia, so the T cells may come from the graft donor. The sample was PBMCs, mostly from graft donor cells, taken 360 days after TCRalphabeta/CD19-depleted stem cell transplant. The chain has TRBV5-1 and TRBJ2-4, with D possibly TRBD2 on 6 matching bases. The CDR3 DNA reads as TGCGCCAGCAGCTTTGGCGGGGTAAACATTCAGTACTTC. Translating it yields CASSFGGVNIQYF.